This T cell receptor (beta chain) was identified during a study of blood T cell repertoires in COVID-19. Study-level background: Sources were T cells, B-cell-depleted T cells, or PBMCs; the material itself was cDNA or gDNA.

Original data processing: It was from reference gene primer amplification that nucleated cell counts were estimated. The repertoire was sequenced with immunoSEQ multiplex PCR; TCRdb's copy has only in-frame clones and lacks some. The V and J calls and the clone size are those of that table, but D and trimming were determined from the DNA. The data contain 470,000 or so clones, 70% to 90% of them singletons. Participants' own reports of clinical history determined their cohort assignment. Germline-derived CDR1 and CDR2 are PRHDT and FYEKMQ (reference sequence). The CDR3 contains 16 residues. V lost 1 base and J 0 bases, leaving 10 bases between the germline ends.

The sequence derives from a woman younger than 35 with acute COVID-19. The J gene is TRBJ2-1, the V gene TRBV13; possible D gene TRBD2, 5 bases. The specimen sequenced was PBMCs or T cells enriched from blood (not recorded which). The chain's CDR3 is CASSLEGVNSYNEQFF. Here the CDR3 DNA reads TGTGCCAGCAGCTTAGAGGGAGTTAACTCCTACAATGAGCAGTTCTTC.